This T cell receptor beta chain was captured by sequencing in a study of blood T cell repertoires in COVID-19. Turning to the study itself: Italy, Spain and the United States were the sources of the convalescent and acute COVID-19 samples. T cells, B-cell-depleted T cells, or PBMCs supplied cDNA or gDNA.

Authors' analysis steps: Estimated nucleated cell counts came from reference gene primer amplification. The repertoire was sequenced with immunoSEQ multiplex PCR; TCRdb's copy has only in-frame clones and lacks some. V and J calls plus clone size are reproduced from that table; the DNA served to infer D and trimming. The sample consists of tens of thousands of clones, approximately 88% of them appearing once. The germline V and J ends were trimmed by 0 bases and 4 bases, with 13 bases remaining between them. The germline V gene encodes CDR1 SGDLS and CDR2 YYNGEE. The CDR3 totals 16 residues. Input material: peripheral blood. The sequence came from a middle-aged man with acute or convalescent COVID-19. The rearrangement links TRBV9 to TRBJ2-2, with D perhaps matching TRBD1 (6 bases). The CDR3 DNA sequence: TGTGCCAGCAGCGTAGATGGGGGCCTAGGCACCGGGGAGCTGTTTTTT. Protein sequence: CASSVDGGLGTGELFF.